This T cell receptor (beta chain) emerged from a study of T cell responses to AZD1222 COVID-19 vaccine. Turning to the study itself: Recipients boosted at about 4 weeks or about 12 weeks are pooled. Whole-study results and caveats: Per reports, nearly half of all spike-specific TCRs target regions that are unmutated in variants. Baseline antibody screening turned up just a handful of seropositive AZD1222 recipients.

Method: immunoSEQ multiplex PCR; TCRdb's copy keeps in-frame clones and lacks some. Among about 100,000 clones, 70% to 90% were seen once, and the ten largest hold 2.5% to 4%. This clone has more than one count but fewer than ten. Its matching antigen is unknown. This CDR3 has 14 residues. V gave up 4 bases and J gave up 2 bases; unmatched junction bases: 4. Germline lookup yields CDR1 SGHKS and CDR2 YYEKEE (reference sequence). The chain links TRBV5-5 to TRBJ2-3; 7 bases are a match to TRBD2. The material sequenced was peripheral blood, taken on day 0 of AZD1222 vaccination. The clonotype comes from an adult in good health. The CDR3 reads CASSPGGFTDTQYF. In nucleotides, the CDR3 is TGTGCCAGCAGCCCCGGGGGGTTCACAGATACGCAGTATTTT.